The next 18 T cell receptor beta chains were all read from a single sample in a study of CD8 T cells in Susac syndrome. With random hexamers, reverse transcription was performed on about 0.5 to 1 ug of RNA. Each CDR3 protein gets one entry after TCRdb re-called the immunoSEQ multiplex PCR reads with MiXCR. Altogether around 190,000 distinct CDR3 sequences are present, over 85% being singletons, with the ten largest covering 0.1%. Source material: CD4+ T cells from PBMCs. The source is a human donor in good health.

The genes are TRBV5-6 and TRBJ1-5; tentative D call: TRBD1 (5 bases). This CDR3 has 14 residues. CDR1 is SGHDT, CDR2 YYEEEE, per germline. Trimming pared 4 bases from V and 4 bases from J, leaving 12 bases between. CDR3 DNA: TGTGCCAGCAGCATCGGGACGGCTAATCAGCCCCAGCATTTT. Its protein product is CASSIGTANQPQHF.

CDR3 in DNA: TGCAGTGCTCTGGGGGGGACTAGCGGGGGGCCCTACCAAGAGACCCAGTACTTC. Protein product: CSALGGTSGGPYQETQYF. The genes are TRBV20-1 and TRBJ2-5; 15 bases are a match to TRBD2. The ends lost 5 bases at V and 0 bases at J; junction bases unmatched: 10. The CDR3 runs to 18 residues. Germline CDR1 DFQATT, CDR2 SNEGSKA (reference sequence).

The V and J genes are TRBV29-1 and TRBJ2-4, with D uncertain. Germline V CDR1 and CDR2: SQVTM, ANQGSEA. The CDR3 loop spans 11 amino acids. V shed 1 base and J shed 2 bases, with 0 bases lying between them. The CDR3 sequence: CSVEAKNIQYF. The CDR3 nucleotides are TGCAGCGTTGAAGCCAAAAACATTCAGTACTTC.

J is TRBJ1-3 and V is TRBV3-1, with D hard to call. This CDR3 region has 14 residues. Germline V lookup: CDR1 LGHDT, CDR2 YNNKEL (reference sequence). Deletions cut 8 bases from V and 5 bases from J, with 16 bases between. The CDR3 reads CASVPGGQRNTIYF. CDR3 coding DNA: TGTGCCAGCGTTCCTGGAGGGCAGCGAAACACCATATATTTT.

This chain joins TRBV28 and TRBJ2-5; D is perhaps TRBD1 or TRBD2 (5 bases each). The germline gives CDR1 MDHEN, CDR2 SYDVKM. This CDR3 comprises 16 residues. V lost 5 bases to trimming and J lost 2 bases, with 18 bases between them. CDR3 DNA sequence: TGTGCCAGCAGTCCCCCGACCGCAGGGAGACAAGAGACCCAGTACTTC. Translated, it gives CASSPPTAGRQETQYF.

This clonotype was observed a single time. The chain couples TRBV7-2 to TRBJ1-2; weak D call: TRBD1 (6 bases). Germline V gene data show CDR1 as SGHTA and CDR2 as FQGNSA. Trimming shortened V by 5 bases and J by 6 bases, and 16 bases separated the two germline ends. The CDR3 runs to 14 residues. CDR3 nucleotide sequence: TGTGCCAGCAGCCGAAGCACAGGGTTCGATGGCTACACCTTC. Its translation: CASSRSTGFDGYTF. Drawing the rest from reference TRBV7-2 and TRBJ1-2, the complete variable domain is GAGVSQSPSNKVTEKGKDVELRCDPISGHTALYWYRQSLGQGLEFLIYFQGNSAPDKSGLPSDRFSAERTGGSVSTLTIQRTQQEDSAVYLCASSRSTGFDGYTFGSGTRLTVV.

For the CDR3, the DNA is TGTGCCAGCCTATCCTCCGGGACTTACTCCAATGAGCAGTTCTTC. Amino acid sequence: CASLSSGTYSNEQFF. This chain connects TRBV2 to TRBJ2-1; possibly TRBD2 for D (6 bases). V gave up 8 bases and J gave up 6 bases, with 20 bases separating them. Germline CDR1 and CDR2: SNHLY and FYNNEI. The CDR3 runs to 15 residues.

This chain joins TRBV28 and TRBJ2-2; 9 nucleotides match TRBD2. Unmatched junction bases numbered 6, after V lost 5 bases and J lost 5 bases. The CDR3 spans 15 residues. Germline CDR1 and CDR2: MDHEN and SYDVKM. DNA of the CDR3: TGTGCCAGCAGTATGCCGGGACTAGCAACCGGGGAGCTGTTTTTT. It translates to CASSMPGLATGELFF.

The chain couples TRBV6-6 to TRBJ2-7, with D possibly TRBD2 on 7 matching bases. This CDR3 contains 14 residues. Trimming took off 5 bases at V and 5 bases at J, with 16 bases between the two ends. CDR1 is MNHNY and CDR2 is SVGAGI in the germline V gene (reference sequence). CDR3 nucleotides: TGTGCCAGCAGTGCTGGGGGGGCAGGCCACGAGCAGTACTTC. This codes for CASSAGGAGHEQYF.

The chain recombines TRBV28 with TRBJ1-1; 8 bases agree with TRBD1. CDR3 length equals 15 residues. Trimming cost V 5 bases and J 2 bases; bases outside gene matches: 7. CDR1 is MDHEN, CDR2 SYDVKM, per germline. The CDR3 DNA sequence: TGTGCCAGCAGTCCCTCCGGACAGGGTAACACTGAAGCTTTCTTT. It encodes CASSPSGQGNTEAFF.

The J gene is TRBJ1-1, the V gene TRBV6-2 or TRBV6-3; no clear D. Looked up from germline, CDR1 is MNHEY and CDR2 is SVGEGT. The V end was cut by 6 bases, the J end by 1 base, with 15 bases between. The CDR3 length is 15 residues. This chain's CDR3 is CASSPYGTANTEAFF. The DNA for the CDR3 is TGTGCCAGCAGCCCGTATGGTACCGCGAACACTGAAGCTTTCTTT.

With respect to this clonotype: A junction end diverges from the germline sequence, so it may reflect a read error. The rearrangement uses TRBV6-5 and TRBJ2-5; 7 bases match TRBD2. CDR1 and CDR2 (germline): MNHEY, SVGAGI. The CDR3 runs 13 residues. The CDR3 protein is CASSFRGSPPWNF. For the CDR3, the DNA is TGTGCCAGCAGTTTCCGCGGGAGCCCCCCGTGGAACTTC.

V is TRBV30 and J is TRBJ2-7; possibly TRBD1 for D (5 bases). This CDR3 is built from 12 residues. V lost 1 base to trimming and J lost 3 bases, with 7 bases between them. The germline gives CDR1 GTSNPN, CDR2 SVGIG (reference sequence). The CDR3 bases are TGTGCCTGGAGTGGGGGCGGCTACGAGCAGTACTTC. This sequence encodes CAWSGGGYEQYF.

This rearrangement joins TRBV5-1 to TRBJ2-7; D is uncertain. V lost 0 bases and J lost 5, with 6 bases in between. The CDR3 has 12 residues. Germline values: CDR1 SGHRS, CDR2 YFSETQ. The CDR3 sequence: CASSLAQNEQYF. The DNA for the CDR3 is TGCGCCAGCAGCTTGGCCCAGAACGAGCAGTACTTC.

The CDR3 reads CASSLEGLAGENIQYF. The CDR3 coding sequence is TGTGCCAGCAGCTTAGAGGGACTAGCGGGGGAAAACATTCAGTACTTC. The genes are TRBV13 and TRBJ2-4; 14 nucleotides line up with TRBD2. CDR3 size: 16 residues. CDR1 is PRHDT and CDR2 is FYEKMQ in the germline V gene (reference sequence). The V segment lost 1 base and the J segment 5 bases; nucleotides outside the gene matches: 1.

This chain uses TRBV27 with TRBJ2-3; TRBD1 matches 9 bases. V lost 4 bases, J lost 4 bases, and 3 bases stayed unmatched. Per the germline V gene, CDR1 is MNHEY and CDR2 is SMNVEV (reference sequence). This CDR3 comprises 14 residues. This CDR3 reads CASSYRQGADTQYF. In nucleotides, the CDR3 is TGTGCCAGCAGTTATCGACAGGGGGCAGATACGCAGTATTTT.

J is TRBJ2-7 and V is TRBV4-2; no firm D call. The CDR3 extends over 15 amino acids. Germline CDR1 reads LGHNA; CDR2 reads YNFKEQ. Trimming removed 0 bases from V and 0 bases from J, with 9 bases in between. CDR3 in amino acids: CASSQDRVTSYEQYF. The CDR3 DNA reads as TGTGCCAGCAGCCAAGACCGGGTCACCTCCTACGAGCAGTACTTC.

This CDR3 reads CASSPDTGANVLTF. CDR3 sequence (DNA): TGTGCCAGCAGCCCGGACACTGGGGCCAACGTCCTGACTTTC. This rearrangement joins TRBV7-2 to TRBJ2-6; D may be TRBD1 (5 bases). The CDR3 is 14 residues long. Germline lookup yields CDR1 SGHTA and CDR2 FQGNSA. V was shortened by 5 bases and J by 2 bases, with 7 bases between the two germline ends. Combining the CDR3 with reference TRBV7-2 and TRBJ2-6 gives the whole variable domain GAGVSQSPSNKVTEKGKDVELRCDPISGHTALYWYRQSLGQGLEFLIYFQGNSAPDKSGLPSDRFSAERTGGSVSTLTIQRTQQEDSAVYLCASSPDTGANVLTFGAGSRLTVL.